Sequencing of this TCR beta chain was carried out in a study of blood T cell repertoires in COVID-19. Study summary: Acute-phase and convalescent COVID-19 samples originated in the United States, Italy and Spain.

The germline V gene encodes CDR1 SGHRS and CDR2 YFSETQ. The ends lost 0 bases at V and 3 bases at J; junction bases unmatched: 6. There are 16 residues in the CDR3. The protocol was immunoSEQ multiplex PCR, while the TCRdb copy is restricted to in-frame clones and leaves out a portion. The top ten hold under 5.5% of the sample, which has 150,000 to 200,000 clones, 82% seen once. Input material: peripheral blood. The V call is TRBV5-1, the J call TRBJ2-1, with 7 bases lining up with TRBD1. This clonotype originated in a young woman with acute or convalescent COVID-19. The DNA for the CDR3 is TGCGCCAGCAGCTTGGCCCAGGGGGTATACTACAATGAGCAGTTCTTC. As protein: CASSLAQGVYYNEQFF.